The clone carrying this T cell receptor beta chain was observed a single time. These data come from a study of T cell responses to AZD1222 COVID-19 vaccine. Turning to the study itself: Second doses at about 4 or about 12 weeks were pooled.

V lost 3 bases and J lost 7; bases outside the gene matches: 10. CDR1 and CDR2 from the germline V gene are DFQATT and SNEGSKA (reference sequence). The CDR3 covers 15 residues. Clones were sequenced by immunoSEQ multiplex PCR, and TCRdb holds only the in-frame ones, with some missing. Among around 100,000 clones listed, roughly 84% were seen once. Sequenced here: peripheral blood, sampled on day 0 of AZD1222 vaccination. The TCR was taken from an adult in good health. The chain combines TRBV20-1 with TRBJ2-7; 12 nucleotides align to TRBD1. The CDR3 is CSASTQGQGAWEQYF. CDR3 nucleotide sequence: TGCAGTGCTAGTACTCAGGGACAGGGGGCCTGGGAGCAGTACTTC.